A selection of T cell receptor beta chains follows, all from one sample in a study of T-cell reconstitution after alpha-beta-depleted transplantation in children. TCRdb analysed the PCR reads with MiXCR anew, one entry per CDR3 protein. The data hold about 610,000 distinct CDR3 sequences, with roughly a tenth observed a single time. The specimen comprised PBMCs from the stem cell graft donor, sampled from the stem cell graft. The receptors come from a human donor who donated a stem cell graft to a child with acute myeloid leukemia. Both conserved end residues are part of each CDR3. D genes are given only for firm matches. Clone size, where shown, is once, few, many, or a class for clones that have expanded.

D	V	J	size	DNA	CDR3
-	TRBV4-2	TRBJ2-2	many	TGTGCCAGCAGCCCCCAGGGGACCACCGGGGAGCTGTTTTTT	CASSPQGTTGELFF
-	TRBV5-4	TRBJ2-7	-	TGTGCCAGCAGCTCGGTCCCCACCCGACGGCCCCTTGGAACCTACGAGCAGTACTTC	CASSSVPTRRPLGTYEQYF
TRBD1	TRBV7-9	TRBJ2-7	few	TGTGCCAGCAGCTTGGGACAGTCTGAGCAGTACTTC	CASSLGQSEQYF
TRBD1	TRBV9	TRBJ2-5	many	TGTGCCAGCAGCGCGGGACAGGGCATAGGGACCCAGTACTTC	CASSAGQGIGTQYF
TRBD2	TRBV20-1	TRBJ2-1	many	TGCAGTGCTACTACTAGCGGGAGGGTTGAGCAGTTCTTC	CSATTSGRVEQFF
TRBD2	TRBV24-1	TRBJ2-1	-	TGTGCCACCAGTGATCCCGGGACTAACAATGAGCAGTTCTTC	CATSDPGTNNEQFF
-	TRBV29-1	TRBJ2-5	-	TGCAGCGTTGAAATCCGGGACCTCCAAGAGACCCAGTACTTC	CSVEIRDLQETQYF
TRBD2	TRBV15	TRBJ2-1	few	TGTGCCACCAGCAGACCCTCTAGCGGGAAATACAATGAGCAGTTCTTC	CATSRPSSGKYNEQFF
-	TRBV7-2	TRBJ2-5	-	TGTGCCAGCAGCTTAGGCCTAGCGAGTGGGACCCAGTACTTC	CASSLGLASGTQYF
TRBD2	TRBV7-2	TRBJ2-5	-	TGTGCCAGCAGCTCCCCGAGCGGGAGGGTTGAGACCCAGTACTTC	CASSSPSGRVETQYF
-	TRBV20-1	TRBJ2-3	-	TGCAGTGCCCGGACATTCACAGATACGCAGTATTTT	CSARTFTDTQYF
TRBD1	TRBV7-2	TRBJ2-6	many	TGTGCCAGCAGCTCGAAGACAGGGCCTACTTCCGTCCTGACTTTC	CASSSKTGPTSVLTF
-	TRBV7-3	TRBJ2-1	few	TGTGCCAGCAGCCCAGGGTGGGGAAACAATGAGCAGTTCTTC	CASSPGWGNNEQFF
TRBD1	TRBV5-4	TRBJ1-1	-	TGTGCCAGCAGCTATTCGTATGATGGGGACAGGGTACGACGCACTGAAGCTTTCTTT	CASSYSYDGDRVRRTEAFF
-	TRBV10-2	TRBJ2-7	few	TGCGCCAGCAGTGAGCCGACTTGGGCCGGGGAGCAGTACTTC	CASSEPTWAGEQYF
-	TRBV18	TRBJ2-2	-	TGTGCCAGCTCACTCGAACTCCGGGACCCCGGGGAGCTGTTTTTT	CASSLELRDPGELFF
TRBD1	TRBV28	TRBJ2-5	-	TGTGCCAGCAGTCCGGACAGGGGTGCCGGGACCCAGTACTTC	CASSPDRGAGTQYF
TRBD2	TRBV6-2/TRBV6-3	TRBJ2-3	-	TGTGCCAGCAGTTACCAGCTAGCGGGAGTCACAGATACGCAGTATTTT	CASSYQLAGVTDTQYF
-	TRBV6-1	TRBJ2-2	few	TGTGCCAGCAGGGACAGTCCTAACACCGGGGAGCTGTTTTTT	CASRDSPNTGELFF
-	TRBV5-4	TRBJ1-1	-	TGTGCCAGCAGCTTGGCCGGAGCAGCCGGTACTTTCTTT	CASSLAGAAGTFF
TRBD2	TRBV5-1	TRBJ2-1	-	TGCGCCAGTCGACATACTAGCGGGGGTGATGAGCAGTTCTTC	CASRHTSGGDEQFF
TRBD1	TRBV5-1	TRBJ2-4	-	TGCGCCAGCAGCCTGGGACAGAGAGTAAACATTCAGTACTTC	CASSLGQRVNIQYF
-	TRBV6-5	TRBJ2-2	many	TGTGCCAGCAGTTACCCTAGGGGTGGGGCCGGGGAGCTGTTTTTT	CASSYPRGGAGELFF
-	TRBV6-2/TRBV6-3	TRBJ2-1	-	TGTGCCAGCCATCGCGGGAAATCTTACAATGAGCAGTTCTTC	CASHRGKSYNEQFF
-	TRBV27	TRBJ1-6	-	TGTGCCAGCAGTTTGACTTGGAGGTCCTATAATTCACCCCTCCACTTT	CASSLTWRSYNSPLHF
-	TRBV7-6	TRBJ1-5	-	TGTGCCAGCAGCTTATCATCAGGGTGGGGCAATCAGCCCCAGCATTTT	CASSLSSGWGNQPQHF
-	TRBV5-6	TRBJ2-5	few	TGTGCCAGCAGCTCTAGCGCTTTCCAAGAGACCCAGTACTTC	CASSSSAFQETQYF
-	TRBV27	TRBJ2-7	-	TGTGCCAGCAGTCGTTTATTGTCCGGGAACCACGAGCAGTACTTC	CASSRLLSGNHEQYF
-	TRBV5-1	TRBJ1-2	many	TGCGCCAGCAGCCAACCCCGGATTGGGGGCGGAGGCTACACCTTC	CASSQPRIGGGGYTF
TRBD1	TRBV28	TRBJ2-7	many	TGTGCCAGCAGTGGGGACAGTCCTCTGAACGAGCAGTACTTC	CASSGDSPLNEQYF
-	TRBV20-1	TRBJ1-1	-	TGCAGTGCCGGACCGAGTGGACATCCCGAAGCTTTCTTT	CSAGPSGHPEAFF
TRBD1	TRBV12-3/TRBV12-4	TRBJ1-1	many	TGTGCCAGCAGTTTGTACAGGGGGCGCCGGGCTTTCTTT	CASSLYRGRRAFF
TRBD1	TRBV2	TRBJ2-5	-	TGTGCCAGCTGGGCTCGGATTGGACAGGATAACTTC	CASWARIGQDNF
TRBD1	TRBV19	TRBJ2-7	-	TGTGCCAGTAGTTCCGGACAGGGGGCCGGCTACGAGCAGTACTTC	CASSSGQGAGYEQYF
TRBD1	TRBV27	TRBJ1-4	-	TGTGCCAGCAGTTTATATTGGACAGGGGGGGAAAAACTGTTTTTT	CASSLYWTGGEKLFF
-	TRBV27	TRBJ2-3	many	TGTGCCAGCAGGAGCCTACTCCAGCGAGGTACAGATACGCAGTATTTT	CASRSLLQRGTDTQYF